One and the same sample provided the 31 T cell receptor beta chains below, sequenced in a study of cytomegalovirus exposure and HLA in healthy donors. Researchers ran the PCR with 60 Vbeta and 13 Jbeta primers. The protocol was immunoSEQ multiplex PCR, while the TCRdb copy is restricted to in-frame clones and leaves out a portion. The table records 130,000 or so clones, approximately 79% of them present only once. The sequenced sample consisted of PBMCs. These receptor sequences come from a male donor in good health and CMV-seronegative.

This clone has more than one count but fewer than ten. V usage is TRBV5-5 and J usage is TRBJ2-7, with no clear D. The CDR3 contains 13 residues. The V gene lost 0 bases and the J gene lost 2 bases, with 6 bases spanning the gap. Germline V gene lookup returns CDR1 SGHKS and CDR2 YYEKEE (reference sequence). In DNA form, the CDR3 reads TGTGCCAGCAGCTTGGAACACGCCTACGAGCAGTACTTC. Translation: CASSLEHAYEQYF.

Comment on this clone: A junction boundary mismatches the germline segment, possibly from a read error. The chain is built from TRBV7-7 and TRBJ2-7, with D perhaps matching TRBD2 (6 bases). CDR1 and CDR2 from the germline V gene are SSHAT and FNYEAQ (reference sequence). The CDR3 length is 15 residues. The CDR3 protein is CASSLGDSSSYEQYF. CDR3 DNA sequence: TGTGCTAGCAGCTTGGGGGACTCCAGCTCCTACGAGCAGTACTTC.

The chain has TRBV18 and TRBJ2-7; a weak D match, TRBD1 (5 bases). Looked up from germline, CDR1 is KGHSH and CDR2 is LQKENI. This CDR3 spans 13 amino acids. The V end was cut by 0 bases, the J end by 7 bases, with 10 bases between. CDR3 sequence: CASSPPGLGEQYF. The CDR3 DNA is TGTGCCAGCTCACCACCGGGGCTGGGGGAGCAGTACTTC.

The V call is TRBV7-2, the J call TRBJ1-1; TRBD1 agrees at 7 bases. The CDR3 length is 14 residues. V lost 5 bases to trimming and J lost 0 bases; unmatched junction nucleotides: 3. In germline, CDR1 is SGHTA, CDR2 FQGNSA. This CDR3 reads CASSRDSLNTEAFF. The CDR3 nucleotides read TGTGCCAGCAGCAGGGACAGCCTGAACACTGAAGCTTTCTTT.

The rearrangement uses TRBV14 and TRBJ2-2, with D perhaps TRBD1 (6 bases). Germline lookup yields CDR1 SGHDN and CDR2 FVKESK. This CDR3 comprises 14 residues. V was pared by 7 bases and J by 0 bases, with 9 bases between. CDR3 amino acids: CASNRDTNTGELFF. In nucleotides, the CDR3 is TGTGCCAGCAACAGGGACACGAACACCGGGGAGCTGTTTTTT. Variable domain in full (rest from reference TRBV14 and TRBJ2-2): EAGVTQFPSHSVIEKGQTVTLRCDPISGHDNLYWYRRVMGKEIKFLLHFVKESKQDESGMPNNRFLAERTGGTYSTLKVQPAELEDSGVYFCASNRDTNTGELFFGEGSRLTVL.

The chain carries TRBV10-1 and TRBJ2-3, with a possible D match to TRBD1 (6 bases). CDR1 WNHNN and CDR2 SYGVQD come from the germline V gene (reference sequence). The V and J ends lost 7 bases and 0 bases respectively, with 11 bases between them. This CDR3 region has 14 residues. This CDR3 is CASMGDTSTDTQYF. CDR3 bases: TGCGCCAGCATGGGGGACACAAGCACAGATACGCAGTATTTT.

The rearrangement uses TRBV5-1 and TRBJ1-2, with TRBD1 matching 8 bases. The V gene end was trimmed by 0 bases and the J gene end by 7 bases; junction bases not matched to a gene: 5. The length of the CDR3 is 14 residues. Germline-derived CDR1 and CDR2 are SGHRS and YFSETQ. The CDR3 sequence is CASSLVTGGSGYTF. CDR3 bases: TGCGCCAGCAGCTTGGTAACAGGGGGTAGTGGCTACACCTTC.

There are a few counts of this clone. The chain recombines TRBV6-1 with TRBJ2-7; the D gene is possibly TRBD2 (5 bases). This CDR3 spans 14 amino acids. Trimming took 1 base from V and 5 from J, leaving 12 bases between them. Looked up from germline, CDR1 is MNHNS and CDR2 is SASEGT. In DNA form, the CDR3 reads TGTGCCAGCAGTGAAGGTCTTGAGGGCCACGAGCAGTACTTC. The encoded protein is CASSEGLEGHEQYF.

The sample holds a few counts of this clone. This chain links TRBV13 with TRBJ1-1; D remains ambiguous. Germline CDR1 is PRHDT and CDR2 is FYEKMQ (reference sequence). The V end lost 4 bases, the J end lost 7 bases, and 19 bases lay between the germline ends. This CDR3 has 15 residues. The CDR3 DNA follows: TGTGCCAGCAGCTCCCGGGGAGGCCCTAAGGGTGAAGCTTTCTTT. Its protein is CASSSRGGPKGEAFF.

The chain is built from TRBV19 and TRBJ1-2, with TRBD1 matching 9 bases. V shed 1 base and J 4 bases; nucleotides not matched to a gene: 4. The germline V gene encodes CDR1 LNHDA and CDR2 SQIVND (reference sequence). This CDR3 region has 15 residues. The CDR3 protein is CASSIADRGFYGYTF. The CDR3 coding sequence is TGTGCCAGTAGTATAGCGGACAGGGGTTTCTATGGCTACACCTTC.

The CDR3 protein is CASSLLGHGAYEQYF. The DNA for the CDR3 is TGTGCCAGCAGCTTGCTCGGACATGGAGCCTACGAGCAGTACTTC. The V call is TRBV5-4, the J call TRBJ2-7, with a possible D match to TRBD1 (5 bases). Germline-derived CDR1 and CDR2 are SGHNT and YYREEE (reference sequence). Trimming cost V 1 base and J 2 bases, with 13 bases left between them. This CDR3 spans 15 amino acids.

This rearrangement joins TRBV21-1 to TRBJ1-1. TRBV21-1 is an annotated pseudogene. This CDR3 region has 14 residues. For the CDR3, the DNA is TGTGCCAGCAGCAAAGCGAGCCGGGGTACTGAAGCTTTCTTT. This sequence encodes CASSKASRGTEAFF.

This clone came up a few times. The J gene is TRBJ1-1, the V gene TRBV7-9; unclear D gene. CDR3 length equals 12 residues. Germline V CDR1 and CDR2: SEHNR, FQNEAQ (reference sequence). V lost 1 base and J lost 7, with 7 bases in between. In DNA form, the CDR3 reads TGTGCCAGCAGCTTAGGTCTCGGTGAAGCTTTCTTT. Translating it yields CASSLGLGEAFF.

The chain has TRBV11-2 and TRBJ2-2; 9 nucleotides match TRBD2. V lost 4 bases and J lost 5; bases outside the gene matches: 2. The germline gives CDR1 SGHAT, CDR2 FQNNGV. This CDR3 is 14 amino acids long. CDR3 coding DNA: TGTGCCAGCAGCTCGGGACTAGCAACCGGGGAGCTGTTTTTT. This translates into CASSSGLATGELFF.

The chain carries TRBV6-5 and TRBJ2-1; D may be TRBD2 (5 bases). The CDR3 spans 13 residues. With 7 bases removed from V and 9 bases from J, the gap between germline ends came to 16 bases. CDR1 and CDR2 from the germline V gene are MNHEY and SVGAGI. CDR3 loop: CASIHELGGEQFF. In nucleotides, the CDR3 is TGTGCCAGCATACACGAACTAGGCGGTGAGCAGTTCTTC.

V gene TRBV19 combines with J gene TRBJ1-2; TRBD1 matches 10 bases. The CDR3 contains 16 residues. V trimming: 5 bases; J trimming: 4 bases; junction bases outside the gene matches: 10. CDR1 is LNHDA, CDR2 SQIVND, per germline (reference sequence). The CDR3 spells CASSHPGTGVGYGYTF. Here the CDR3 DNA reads TGTGCCAGTAGTCACCCTGGGACAGGGGTCGGCTATGGCTACACCTTC. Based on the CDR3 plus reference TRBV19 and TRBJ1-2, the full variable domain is DGGITQSPKYLFRKEGQNVTLSCEQNLNHDAMYWYRQDPGQGLRLIYYSQIVNDFQKGDIAEGYSVSREKKESFPLTVTSAQKNPTAFYLCASSHPGTGVGYGYTFGSGTRLTVV.

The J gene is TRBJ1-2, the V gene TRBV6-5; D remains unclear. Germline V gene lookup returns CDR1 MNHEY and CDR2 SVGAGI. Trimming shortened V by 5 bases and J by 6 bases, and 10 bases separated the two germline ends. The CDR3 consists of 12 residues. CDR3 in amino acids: CASSELRDGYTF. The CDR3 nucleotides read TGTGCCAGCAGTGAACTTCGGGATGGCTACACCTTC.

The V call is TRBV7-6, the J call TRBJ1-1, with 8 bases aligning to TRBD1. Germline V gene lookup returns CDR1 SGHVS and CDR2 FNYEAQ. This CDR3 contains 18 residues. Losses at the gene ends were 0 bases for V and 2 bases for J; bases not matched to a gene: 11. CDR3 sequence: CASSLAAAGGYLNTEAFF. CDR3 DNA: TGTGCCAGCAGCTTAGCAGCGGCAGGGGGCTACCTAAACACTGAAGCTTTCTTT.

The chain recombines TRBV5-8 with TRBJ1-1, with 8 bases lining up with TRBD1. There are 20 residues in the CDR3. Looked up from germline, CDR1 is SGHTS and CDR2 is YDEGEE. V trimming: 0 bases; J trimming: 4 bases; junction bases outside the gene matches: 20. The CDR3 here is CASSLGSWTAGTGGGTEAFF. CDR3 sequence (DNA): TGTGCCAGCAGCTTGGGTTCTTGGACAGCCGGCACAGGGGGGGGCACTGAAGCTTTCTTT.

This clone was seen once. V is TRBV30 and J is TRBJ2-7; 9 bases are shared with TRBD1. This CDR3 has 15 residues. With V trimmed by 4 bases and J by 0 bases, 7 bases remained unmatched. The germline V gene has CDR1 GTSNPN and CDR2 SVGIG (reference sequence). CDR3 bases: TGTGCCTGGAAGACCGGGACAGGGTACTCCTACGAGCAGTACTTC. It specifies CAWKTGTGYSYEQYF.

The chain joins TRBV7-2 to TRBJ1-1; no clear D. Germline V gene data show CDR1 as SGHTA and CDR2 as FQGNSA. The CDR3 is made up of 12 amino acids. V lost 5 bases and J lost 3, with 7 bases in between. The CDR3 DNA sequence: TGTGCCAGCAGCCGACAAGACACTGAAGCTTTCTTT. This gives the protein CASSRQDTEAFF.

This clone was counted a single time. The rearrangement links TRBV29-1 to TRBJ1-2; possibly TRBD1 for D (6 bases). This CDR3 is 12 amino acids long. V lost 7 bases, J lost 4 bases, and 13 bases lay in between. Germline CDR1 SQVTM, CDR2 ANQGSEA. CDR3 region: CSAAGAGYGYTF. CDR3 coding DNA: TGCAGCGCCGCAGGGGCCGGCTATGGCTACACCTTC. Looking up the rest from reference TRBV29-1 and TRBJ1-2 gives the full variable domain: SAVISQKPSRDICQRGTSLTIQCQVDSQVTMMFWYRQQPGQSLTLIATANQGSEATYESGFVIDKFPISRPNLTFSTLTVSNMSPEDSSIYLCSAAGAGYGYTFGSGTRLTVV.

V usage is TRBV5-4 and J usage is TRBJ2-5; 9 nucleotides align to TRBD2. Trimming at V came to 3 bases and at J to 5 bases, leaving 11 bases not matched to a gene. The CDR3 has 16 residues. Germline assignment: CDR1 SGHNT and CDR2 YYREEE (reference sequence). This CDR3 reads CASSSGTGGGAETQYF. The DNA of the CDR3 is TGTGCCAGCAGCTCCGGGACTGGCGGGGGGGCTGAGACCCAGTACTTC.

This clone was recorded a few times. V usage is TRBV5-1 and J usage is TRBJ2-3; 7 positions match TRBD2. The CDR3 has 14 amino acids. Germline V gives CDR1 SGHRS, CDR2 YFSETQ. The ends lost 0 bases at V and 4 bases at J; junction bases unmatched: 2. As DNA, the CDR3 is TGCGCCAGCAGCTTGGGACTAGCCGCAGATACGCAGTATTTT. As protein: CASSLGLAADTQYF.

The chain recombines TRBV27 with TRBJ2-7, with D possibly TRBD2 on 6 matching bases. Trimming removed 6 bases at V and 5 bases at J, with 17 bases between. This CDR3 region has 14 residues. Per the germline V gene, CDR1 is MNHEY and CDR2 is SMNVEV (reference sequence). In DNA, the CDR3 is TGTGCCAGCAGCTCCCTCTACGGGGGAGACGAGCAGTACTTC. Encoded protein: CASSSLYGGDEQYF.

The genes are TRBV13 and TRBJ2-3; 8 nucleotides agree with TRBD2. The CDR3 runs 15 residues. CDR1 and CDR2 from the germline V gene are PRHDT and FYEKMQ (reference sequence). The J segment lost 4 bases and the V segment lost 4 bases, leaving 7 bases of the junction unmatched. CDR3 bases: TGTGCCAGCAGCTCACGGACTAGCTTCGCAGATACGCAGTATTTT. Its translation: CASSSRTSFADTQYF. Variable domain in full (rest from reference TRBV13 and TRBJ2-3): AAGVIQSPRHLIKEKRETATLKCYPIPRHDTVYWYQQGPGQDPQFLISFYEKMQSDKGSIPDRFSAQQFSDYHSELNMSSLELGDSALYFCASSSRTSFADTQYFGPGTRLTVL.

The CDR3 protein is CASARGLEQYF. For the CDR3, the DNA is TGTGCCAGCGCCAGGGGGTTAGAGCAGTACTTC. The rearrangement links TRBV6-5 to TRBJ2-7; 7 positions agree with TRBD1. The V segment lost 8 bases and the J segment 7 bases; nucleotides outside the gene matches: 5. CDR3 length: 11 residues. Germline V gene sequence: CDR1 MNHEY, CDR2 SVGAGI.

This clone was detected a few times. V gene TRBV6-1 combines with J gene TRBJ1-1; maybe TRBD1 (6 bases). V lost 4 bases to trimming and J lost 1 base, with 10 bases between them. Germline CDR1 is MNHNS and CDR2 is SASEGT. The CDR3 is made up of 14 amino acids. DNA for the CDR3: TGTGCCAGCAGTGTACTGGGACAGAACACTGAAGCTTTCTTT. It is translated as CASSVLGQNTEAFF.

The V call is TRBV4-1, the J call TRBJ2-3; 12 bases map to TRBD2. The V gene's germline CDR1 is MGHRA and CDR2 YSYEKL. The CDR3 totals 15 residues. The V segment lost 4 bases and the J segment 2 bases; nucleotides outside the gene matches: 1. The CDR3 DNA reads TGCGCCAGCAGCCGGACTAGCGGGGACACAGATACGCAGTATTTT. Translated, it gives CASSRTSGDTDTQYF.

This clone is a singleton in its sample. The CDR3 region is CASSLVGDNSPLHF. The DNA for the CDR3 is TGTGCCAGCAGCTTAGTGGGAGATAATTCACCCCTCCACTTT. The chain uses TRBV7-6 and TRBJ1-6, with D unclear. The germline gives CDR1 SGHVS, CDR2 FNYEAQ. The V end lost 1 base, the J end lost 5 bases, and 6 bases lay between the germline ends. This CDR3 comprises 14 residues.

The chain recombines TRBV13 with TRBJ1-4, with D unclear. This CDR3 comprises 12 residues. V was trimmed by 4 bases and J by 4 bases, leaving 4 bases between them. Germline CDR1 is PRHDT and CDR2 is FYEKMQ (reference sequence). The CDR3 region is CASSYFNEKLFF. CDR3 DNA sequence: TGTGCCAGCAGCTACTTTAATGAAAAACTGTTTTTT.